Listed here are 5 T cell receptor beta chains from one sample, sequenced in a study of cytomegalovirus exposure and HLA in healthy donors. PCR amplification relied on 60 Vbeta primers (plus 13 Jbeta primers). Some clones are missing from TCRdb's copy, which holds only in-frame ones; the method was immunoSEQ multiplex PCR. The data contain about 150,000 clones, 65% to 80% of them singletons. Sequenced material: PBMCs. These receptor sequences come from a human donor in good health.

The chain uses TRBV10-1 and TRBJ2-7, with 7 bases aligning to TRBD1. Germline assignment: CDR1 WNHNN and CDR2 SYGVQD (reference sequence). The CDR3 extends over 16 amino acids. J was trimmed by 3 bases and V by 4 bases; bases with no gene match: 12. The DNA of the CDR3 is TGCGCCAGCAGTGGGTTTAATATGACAGGGTTCTACGAGCAGTACTTC. Amino acids: CASSGFNMTGFYEQYF.

V usage is TRBV11-3 and J usage is TRBJ2-7, with 7 bases lining up with TRBD1. Per the germline V gene, CDR1 is SGHNT and CDR2 is YENEEA. This CDR3 is built from 15 residues. The V segment lost 5 bases and the J segment 3 bases; nucleotides outside the gene matches: 10. Here the CDR3 DNA reads TGTGCCAGCAGCGCCCACAGGGGCCTTAACTACGAGCAGTACTTC. Protein product: CASSAHRGLNYEQYF.

This rearrangement joins TRBV5-4 to TRBJ2-5; 7 bases agree with TRBD1. The CDR3 loop spans 17 amino acids. Germline loops: CDR1 SGHNT, CDR2 YYREEE (reference sequence). V was clipped by 0 bases and J by 4 bases; unmatched bases: 12. The CDR3 loop reads CASSLVWAGGQGETQYF. In nucleotides, the CDR3 is TGTGCCAGCAGCTTGGTCTGGGCAGGGGGACAAGGAGAGACCCAGTACTTC.

This clone turned up a few times. The chain has TRBV19 and TRBJ1-5; a possible D gene is TRBD1 (6 bases). This CDR3 is 13 amino acids long. Germline V gene data show CDR1 as LNHDA and CDR2 as SQIVND (reference sequence). The V and J ends lost 4 bases and 5 bases respectively, with 9 bases between them. The CDR3: CASSRDIYQPQHF. CDR3 nucleotide sequence: TGTGCCAGTAGTAGGGACATATATCAGCCCCAGCATTTT. The whole variable domain, remainder taken from reference TRBV19 and TRBJ1-5, is DGGITQSPKYLFRKEGQNVTLSCEQNLNHDAMYWYRQDPGQGLRLIYYSQIVNDFQKGDIAEGYSVSREKKESFPLTVTSAQKNPTAFYLCASSRDIYQPQHFGDGTRLSIL.

The V gene is TRBV5-1, the J gene TRBJ1-1; a weak D match, TRBD1 (6 bases). Trimming removed 0 bases at V and 6 bases at J, with 15 bases between. From germline, CDR1 is SGHRS and CDR2 YFSETQ. The CDR3 covers 15 residues. CDR3 DNA sequence: TGCGCCAGCAGCTTGGTCTCAGGGGCAGGTCCTGAAGCTTTCTTT. Protein sequence: CASSLVSGAGPEAFF.